Only a few counts were recorded for the clone carrying this T cell receptor (beta chain). Its antigen is currently unknown. TCRdb ran MiXCR on the 5' RACE reads and lists one entry per CDR3 protein. The table lists about 400,000 distinct CDR3 sequences, 13% to 15% of them singletons. The sample is drawn from a study of T-cell memory formation after mild COVID-19. Study details: TCR clusters were largely donor specific. The study's findings and limits: The pre-infection memory compartment contained some responding clones, suggesting cross-reactive memory joined.

Trimming at V came to 6 bases and at J to 2 bases, leaving 5 bases not matched to a gene. This CDR3 contains 15 residues. Germline V gene lookup returns CDR1 SNHLY and CDR2 FYNNEI. The receptor was isolated from a man between 18 and 35 years old who had mild COVID-19 (a few samples of this study predate the infection). Cell type and time point are not known. Sequenced input: PBMCs or a T cell subset sorted from them (not recorded which). This chain links TRBV2 with TRBJ2-3, with 10 bases matching TRBD2. The CDR3 region is CASRVLAGTTDTQYF. CDR3 nucleotides: TGTGCCAGCAGGGTACTAGCGGGAACCACAGATACGCAGTATTTT.